These 6 T cell receptor beta chains share one sample of origin, sequenced in a study of blood T cells in healthy people across ages. A second PCR, run for roughly 7 to 11 cycles, used a sample-barcoded 5' primer plus a J-beta primer mix. Using its own MiXCR run on the 5' RACE reads, TCRdb lists one record per CDR3 protein. There are roughly 640,000 distinct CDR3 sequences in the sample; approximately 30% occur only once, and 15% to 18% lies in the top ten. The sample taken for sequencing was blood. These receptor sequences come from a woman aged 80 or over in good health.

A word on this clonotype: Since a much larger clone is just one base distant, this may be a read error. The V and J genes are TRBV20-1 and TRBJ2-3; D might be TRBD1 (6 bases). The V end was cut by 0 bases, the J end by 0 bases, with 13 bases between. Per germline, CDR1 DFQATT and CDR2 SNEGSKA (reference sequence). This CDR3 region has 16 residues. CDR3 in amino acids: CSARDGTPQSTDTQYF. The CDR3 nucleotides are TGCAGTGCTAGAGACGGGACACCACAAAGCACAGATACGCAGTATTTT.

This clonotype was seen repeatedly, ten times or more. This chain connects TRBV5-1 to TRBJ1-1, with D possibly being TRBD1 (6 bases). Germline V gives CDR1 SGHRS, CDR2 YFSETQ. The CDR3 loop spans 13 amino acids. V shed 0 bases and J shed 5 bases, with 8 bases lying between them. The CDR3 is CASSLDRATEAFF. The CDR3 DNA reads TGCGCCAGCAGCTTGGACAGGGCTACTGAAGCTTTCTTT.

The J gene is TRBJ1-2, the V gene TRBV5-1, with no clear D. V dropped 0 bases and J dropped 7 bases, with 16 bases sitting between them. Germline V gene lookup returns CDR1 SGHRS and CDR2 YFSETQ. This CDR3 has 15 amino acids. The CDR3 DNA follows: TGCGCCAGCAGCTTGGATTTAAGGGATTCGGCTGGCTACACCTTC. Amino acids: CASSLDLRDSAGYTF.

For this clonotype: Possible read error: a much larger clone is one base away. The gene calls are TRBV2 and TRBJ2-1, with D perhaps TRBD1 or TRBD2 (6 bases each). V was clipped by 11 bases and J by 10 bases, with 21 bases between them. This CDR3 contains 13 residues. The germline gives CDR1 SNHLY, CDR2 FYNNEI. CDR3 bases: TGTGCCTGCTCCGGGACGGGGGCCTACGAGCAGTTCTTC. Protein product: CACSGTGAYEQFF.

This clonotype appeared many times. The rearrangement uses TRBV6-6 and TRBJ2-7, with D unresolved. V was pared by 0 bases and J by 0 bases, with 9 bases between. This CDR3 comprises 15 residues. Germline CDR1 reads MNHNY; CDR2 reads SVGAGI (reference sequence). CDR3 sequence (DNA): TGTGCCAGCAGTTACTCCCCGGTATCCTCCTACGAGCAGTACTTC. This translates into CASSYSPVSSYEQYF.

A few counts support this clonotype. The genes are TRBV10-3 and TRBJ2-7, with D possibly being TRBD1 (5 bases). The CDR3 totals 15 residues. The V end was cut by 2 bases, the J end by 0 bases, with 11 bases between. The germline gives CDR1 ENHRY, CDR2 SYGVKD. CDR3 coding DNA: TGTGCCATCAGTGAGGGGTCGACAGTCTCCTACGAGCAGTACTTC. Protein product: CAISEGSTVSYEQYF.